This entry lists 2 T cell receptor beta chains sequenced from one sample in a study of immune cell composition in non-small cell lung cancer. Sequencing was performed with immunoSEQ multiplex PCR; in TCRdb, only in-frame clones are kept and a portion is missing. Among about 5,600 clones listed, about 77% were seen once. Material for sequencing was lung tumor tissue. The receptors derive from a human donor with non-small cell lung cancer.

The chain joins TRBV19 to TRBJ2-3, with a tentative D call TRBD1 (6 bases). Germline loops: CDR1 LNHDA, CDR2 SQIVND (reference sequence). V was shortened by 5 bases and J by 1 base, with 13 bases between the two germline ends. CDR3 length: 15 amino acids. The CDR3 spells CASSEQGMGTDTQYF. The CDR3 bases are TGTGCCAGTAGTGAACAGGGAATGGGCACAGATACGCAGTATTTT.

This sequence joins TRBV4-1 and TRBJ2-5, with 10 bases that match TRBD2. V dropped 1 base and J dropped 2; count of bases not matched to a gene: 7. There are 17 residues in the CDR3. Germline V gene data show CDR1 as MGHRA and CDR2 as YSYEKL. The CDR3 is CASSQGLLAGRQETQYF. In DNA form, the CDR3 reads TGCGCCAGCAGCCAAGGCCTACTAGCGGGGAGACAAGAGACCCAGTACTTC.